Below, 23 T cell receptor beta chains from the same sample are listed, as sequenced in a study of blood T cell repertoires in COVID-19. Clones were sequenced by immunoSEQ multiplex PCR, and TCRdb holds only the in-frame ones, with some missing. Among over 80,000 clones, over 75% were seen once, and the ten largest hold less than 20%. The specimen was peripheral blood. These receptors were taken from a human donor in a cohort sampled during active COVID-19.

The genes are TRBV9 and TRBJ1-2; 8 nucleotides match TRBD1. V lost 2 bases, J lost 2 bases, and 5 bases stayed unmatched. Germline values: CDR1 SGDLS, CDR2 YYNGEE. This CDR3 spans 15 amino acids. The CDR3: CASSVPGQGNYGYTF. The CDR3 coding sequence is TGTGCCAGCAGCGTCCCTGGACAGGGAAACTATGGCTACACCTTC.

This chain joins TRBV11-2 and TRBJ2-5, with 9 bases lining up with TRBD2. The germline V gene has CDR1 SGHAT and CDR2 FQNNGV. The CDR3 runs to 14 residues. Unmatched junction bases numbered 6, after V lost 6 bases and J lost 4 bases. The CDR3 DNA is TGTGCCAGCAGACGCGGGGGGGTTGGAGAGACCCAGTACTTC. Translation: CASRRGGVGETQYF.

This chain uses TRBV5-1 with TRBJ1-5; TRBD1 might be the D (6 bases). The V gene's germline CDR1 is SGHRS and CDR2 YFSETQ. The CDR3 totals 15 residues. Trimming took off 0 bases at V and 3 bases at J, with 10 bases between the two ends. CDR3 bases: TGCGCCAGCAGCTTGGGGGACACGCTCAATCAGCCCCAGCATTTT. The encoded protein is CASSLGDTLNQPQHF. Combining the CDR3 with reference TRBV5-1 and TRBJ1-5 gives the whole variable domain KAGVTQTPRYLIKTRGQQVTLSCSPISGHRSVSWYQQTPGQGLQFLFEYFSETQRNKGNFPGRFSGRQFSNSRSEMNVSTLELGDSALYLCASSLGDTLNQPQHFGDGTRLSIL.

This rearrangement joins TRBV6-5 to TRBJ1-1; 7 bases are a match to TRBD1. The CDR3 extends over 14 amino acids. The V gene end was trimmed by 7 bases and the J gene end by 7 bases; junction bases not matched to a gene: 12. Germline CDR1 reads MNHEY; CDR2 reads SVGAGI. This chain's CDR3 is CASMLGQAAGEAFF. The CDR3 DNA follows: TGTGCCAGCATGCTAGGACAGGCAGCAGGTGAAGCTTTCTTT.

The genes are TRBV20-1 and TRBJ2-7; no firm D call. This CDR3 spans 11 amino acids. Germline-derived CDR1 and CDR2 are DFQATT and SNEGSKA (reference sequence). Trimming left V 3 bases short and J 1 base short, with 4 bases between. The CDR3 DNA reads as TGCAGTGCTAGCGTATCCTACGAGCAGTACTTC. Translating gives CSASVSYEQYF.

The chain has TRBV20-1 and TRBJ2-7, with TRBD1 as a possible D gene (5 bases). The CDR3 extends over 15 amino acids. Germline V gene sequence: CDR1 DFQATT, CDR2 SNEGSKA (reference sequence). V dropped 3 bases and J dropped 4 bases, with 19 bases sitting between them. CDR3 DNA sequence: TGCAGTGCTAGTAACCCAGGACACCAGACTTACGAGCAGTACTTC. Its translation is CSASNPGHQTYEQYF.

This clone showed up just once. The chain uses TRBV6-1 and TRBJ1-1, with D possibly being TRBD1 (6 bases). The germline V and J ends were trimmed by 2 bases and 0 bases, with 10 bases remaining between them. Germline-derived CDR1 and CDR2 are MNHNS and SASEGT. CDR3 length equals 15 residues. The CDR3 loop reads CASSETGWMNTEAFF. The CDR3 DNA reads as TGTGCCAGCAGTGAAACAGGGTGGATGAACACTGAAGCTTTCTTT.

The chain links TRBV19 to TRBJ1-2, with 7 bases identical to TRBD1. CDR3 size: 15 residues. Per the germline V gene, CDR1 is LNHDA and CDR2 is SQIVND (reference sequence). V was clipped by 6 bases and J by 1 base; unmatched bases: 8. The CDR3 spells CASRGDRTYNYGYTF. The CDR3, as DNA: TGTGCCAGTAGGGGGGACAGAACTTATAACTATGGCTACACCTTC.

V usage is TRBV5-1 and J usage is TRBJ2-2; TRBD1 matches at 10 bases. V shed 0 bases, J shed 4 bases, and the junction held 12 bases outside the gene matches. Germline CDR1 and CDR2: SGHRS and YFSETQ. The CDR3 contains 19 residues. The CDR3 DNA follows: TGCGCCAGCAGCTTGGCCCGGTTGATTGGGACAGGGGTCACCGGGGAGCTGTTTTTT. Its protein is CASSLARLIGTGVTGELFF.

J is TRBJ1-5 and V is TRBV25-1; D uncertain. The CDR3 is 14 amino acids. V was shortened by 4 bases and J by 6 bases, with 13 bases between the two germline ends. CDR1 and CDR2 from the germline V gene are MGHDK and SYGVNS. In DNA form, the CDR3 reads TGTGCCAGCAGTGCGTCCTTAGGCGGTCAGCCCCAGCATTTT. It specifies CASSASLGGQPQHF.

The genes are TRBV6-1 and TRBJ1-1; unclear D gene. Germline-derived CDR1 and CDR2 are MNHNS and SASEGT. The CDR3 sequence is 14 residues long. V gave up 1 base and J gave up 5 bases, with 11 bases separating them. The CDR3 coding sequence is TGTGCCAGCAGTGAAGTGAAGGCGGGGACTGAAGCTTTCTTT. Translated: CASSEVKAGTEAFF.

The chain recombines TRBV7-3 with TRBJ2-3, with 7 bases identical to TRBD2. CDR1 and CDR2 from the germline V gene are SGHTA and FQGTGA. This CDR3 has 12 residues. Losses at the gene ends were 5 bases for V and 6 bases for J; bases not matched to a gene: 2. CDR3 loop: CASSQTSDTQYF. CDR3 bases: TGTGCCAGCAGCCAGACTAGCGATACGCAGTATTTT.

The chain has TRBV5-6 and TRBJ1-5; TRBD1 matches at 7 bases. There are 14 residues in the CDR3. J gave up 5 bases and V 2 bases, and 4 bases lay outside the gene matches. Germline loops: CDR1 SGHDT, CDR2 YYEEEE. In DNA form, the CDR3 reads TGTGCCAGCAGCTTTTCAGGGGGTGATCAGCCCCAGCATTTT. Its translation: CASSFSGGDQPQHF.

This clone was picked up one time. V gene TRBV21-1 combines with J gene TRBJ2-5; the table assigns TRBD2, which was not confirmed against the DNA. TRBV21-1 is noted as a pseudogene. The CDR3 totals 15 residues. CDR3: CASSKAGGPSETQYF. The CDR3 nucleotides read TGTGCCAGCAGCAAAGCGGGGGGACCCTCGGAGACCCAGTACTTC.

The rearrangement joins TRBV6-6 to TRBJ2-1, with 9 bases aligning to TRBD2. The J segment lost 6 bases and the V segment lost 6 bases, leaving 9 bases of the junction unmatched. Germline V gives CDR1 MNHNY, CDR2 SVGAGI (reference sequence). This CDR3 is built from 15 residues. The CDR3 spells CASRVAGEASNEQFF. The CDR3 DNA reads TGTGCCAGCAGGGTAGCGGGAGAGGCCTCCAATGAGCAGTTCTTC.

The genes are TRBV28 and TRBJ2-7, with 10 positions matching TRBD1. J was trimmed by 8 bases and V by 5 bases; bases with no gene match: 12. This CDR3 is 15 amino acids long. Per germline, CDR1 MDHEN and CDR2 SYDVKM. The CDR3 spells CASSLRTGTGAQQYF. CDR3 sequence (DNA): TGTGCCAGCAGTCTCCGAACCGGGACAGGGGCACAGCAGTACTTC.

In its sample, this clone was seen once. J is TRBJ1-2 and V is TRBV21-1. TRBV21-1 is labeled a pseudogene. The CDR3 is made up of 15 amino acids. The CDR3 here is CASSKDVGGDYGYTF. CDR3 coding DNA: TGTGCCAGCAGCAAAGACGTAGGGGGGGACTATGGCTACACCTTC.

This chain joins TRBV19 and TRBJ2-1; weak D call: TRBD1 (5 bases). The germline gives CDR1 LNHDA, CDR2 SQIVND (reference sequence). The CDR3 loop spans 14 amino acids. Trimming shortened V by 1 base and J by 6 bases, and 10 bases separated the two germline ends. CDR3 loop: CASSIGRVGNEQFF. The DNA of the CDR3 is TGTGCCAGTAGTATAGGCAGGGTCGGCAATGAGCAGTTCTTC.

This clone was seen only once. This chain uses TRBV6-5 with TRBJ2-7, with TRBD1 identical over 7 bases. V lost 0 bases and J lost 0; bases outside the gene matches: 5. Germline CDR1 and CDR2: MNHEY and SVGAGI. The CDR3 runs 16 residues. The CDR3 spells CASSYSADRVSYEQYF. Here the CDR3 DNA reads TGTGCCAGCAGTTACTCAGCCGACAGGGTCTCCTACGAGCAGTACTTC.

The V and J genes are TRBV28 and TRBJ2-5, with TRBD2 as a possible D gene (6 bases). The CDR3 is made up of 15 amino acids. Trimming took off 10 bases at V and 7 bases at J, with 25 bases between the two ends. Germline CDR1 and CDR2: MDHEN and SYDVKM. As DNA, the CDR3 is TGTGCCACCCGACCCCCTACGGGAGACGTTGGGACCCAGTACTTC. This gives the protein CATRPPTGDVGTQYF.

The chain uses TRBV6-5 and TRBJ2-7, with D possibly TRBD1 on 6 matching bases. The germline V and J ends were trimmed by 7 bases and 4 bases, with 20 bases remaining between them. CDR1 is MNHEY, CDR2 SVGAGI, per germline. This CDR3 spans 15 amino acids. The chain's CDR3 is CASNFLQGSTYEQYF. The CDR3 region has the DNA TGTGCCAGCAACTTTCTACAGGGAAGTACATACGAGCAGTACTTC.

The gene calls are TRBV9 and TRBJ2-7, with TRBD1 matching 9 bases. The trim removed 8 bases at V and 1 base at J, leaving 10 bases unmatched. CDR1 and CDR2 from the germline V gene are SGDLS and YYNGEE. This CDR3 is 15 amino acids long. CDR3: CASALGQGSSYEQYF. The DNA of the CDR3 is TGTGCCAGTGCCTTGGGACAGGGTTCGTCCTACGAGCAGTACTTC.

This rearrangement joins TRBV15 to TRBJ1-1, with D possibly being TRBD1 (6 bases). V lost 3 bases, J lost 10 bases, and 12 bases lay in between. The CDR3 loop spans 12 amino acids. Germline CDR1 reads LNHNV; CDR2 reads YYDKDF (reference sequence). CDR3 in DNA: TGTGCCACCAGCAGCCGTCAGGGGCGAGCTTTCTTT. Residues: CATSSRQGRAFF.